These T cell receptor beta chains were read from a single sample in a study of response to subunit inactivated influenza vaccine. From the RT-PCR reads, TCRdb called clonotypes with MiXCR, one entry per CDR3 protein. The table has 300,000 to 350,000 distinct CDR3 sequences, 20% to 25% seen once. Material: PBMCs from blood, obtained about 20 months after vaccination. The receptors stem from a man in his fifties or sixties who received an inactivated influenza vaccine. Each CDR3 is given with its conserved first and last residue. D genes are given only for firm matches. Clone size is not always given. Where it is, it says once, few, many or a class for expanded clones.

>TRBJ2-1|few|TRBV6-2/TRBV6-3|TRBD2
TGTGCCAGCAGTTCAACTCCGGGACTAGATCGCAATGAGCAGTTCTTC
CASSSTPGLDRNEQFF
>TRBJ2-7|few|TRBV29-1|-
TGCAGCCCTTTGGCAGGGGACTACGAGCAGTACTTC
CSPLAGDYEQYF
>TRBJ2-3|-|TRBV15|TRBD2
TGTGCCACCAGCGAACGGACTAGCGGGGTGGCTACGCAGTATTTT
CATSERTSGVATQYF
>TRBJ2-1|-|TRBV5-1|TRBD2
TGCGCCAGCAGCTCGGGGGGTTTCGATGAGCAGTTCTTC
CASSSGGFDEQFF
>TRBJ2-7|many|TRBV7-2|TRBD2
TGTGCCAGCAGCTTAGAGCCTAGCGGGGTCTACGAGCAGTACTTC
CASSLEPSGVYEQYF
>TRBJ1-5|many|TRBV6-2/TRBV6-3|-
TGTGCCAGCAGTTACCTTGATCAGCCCCAGCATTTT
CASSYLDQPQHF
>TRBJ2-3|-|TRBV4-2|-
TGTGCCAGCAGCCAAACTCCAGGGGCGGATACGCAGTATTTT
CASSQTPGADTQYF
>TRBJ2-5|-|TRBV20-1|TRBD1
TGCAGTGCGGTACAGGGGGAGACCCAGTACTTC
CSAVQGETQYF
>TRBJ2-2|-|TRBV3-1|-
TGTGCCAGCAGCCAAGATTCGGGCGGGACCTTGAACACCGGGGAGCTGTTTTTT
CASSQDSGGTLNTGELFF
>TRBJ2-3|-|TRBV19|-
TGTGCCAGTGGACCCCAGGGCACAGATACGCAGTATTTT
CASGPQGTDTQYF
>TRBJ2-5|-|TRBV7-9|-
TGTGCCAGCAGCTTTGCAGGGGTAGAGACCCAGTACTTC
CASSFAGVETQYF
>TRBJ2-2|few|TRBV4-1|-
TGCGCCAGCAGCCAGTCAGGGGCCCCGAACGCCGGGGAGCTGTTTTTT
CASSQSGAPNAGELFF
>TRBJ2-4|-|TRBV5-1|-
TGCGCCAGCAGCAGTCAGGGACCAGCCAAAAACATTCAGTACTTC
CASSSQGPAKNIQYF
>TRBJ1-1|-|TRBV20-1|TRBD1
TGCAGTGCTATACGACAGGGGAACACTGAAGCTTTCTTT
CSAIRQGNTEAFF
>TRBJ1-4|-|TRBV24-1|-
TGTGCCACCCAGGAGGCCGCTAATGAAAAACTGTTTTTT
CATQEAANEKLFF
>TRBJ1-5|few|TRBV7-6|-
TGTGCCAGCAGCTTAGCTGGGGGGAGTCAGCCCCAGCATTTT
CASSLAGGSQPQHF
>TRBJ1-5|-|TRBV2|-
TGTGCCAGCGTGAGGGAGGGCAACACCAATCAGCCCCAGCATTTT
CASVREGNTNQPQHF
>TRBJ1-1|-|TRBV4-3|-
TGCGCCAGCAGCCAAGTGCTGTCAGATTATCTGAACACTGAAGCTTTCTTC
CASSQVLSDYLNTEAFF